Reported below is one T cell receptor beta chain. Its target is unknown. The sample is drawn from a study of cytomegalovirus exposure and HLA in healthy donors. Study details: The use of the same platform for the roughly 120 validation repertoires and the roughly 630 first-cohort repertoires was reported by a later analysis. The study's findings and limits: The listing of roughly 160 TCR beta chains classed them as cytomegalovirus-associated.

The germline CDR1 and CDR2 sequences are PRHDT and FYEKMQ (reference sequence). The CDR3 is made up of 15 amino acids. Trimming took 5 bases from V and 2 from J; bases not matched to a gene: 6. Clones were sequenced by immunoSEQ multiplex PCR, and TCRdb holds only the in-frame ones, with some missing. The sample carries about 130,000 clones, about 87% recorded once. Source material: PBMCs. The clonotype was recovered from a woman aged 25 to 39 in good health and CMV-seropositive. This chain uses TRBV13 with TRBJ2-7, with TRBD2 matching 10 bases. DNA for the CDR3: TGTGCCAGCAGCCCGTCTAGCGGGAGAACCTACGAGCAGTACTTC. Translation: CASSPSSGRTYEQYF. The whole variable domain, remainder taken from reference TRBV13 and TRBJ2-7, is AAGVIQSPRHLIKEKRETATLKCYPIPRHDTVYWYQQGPGQDPQFLISFYEKMQSDKGSIPDRFSAQQFSDYHSELNMSSLELGDSALYFCASSPSSGRTYEQYFGPGTRLTVT.